A single sample gave rise to the 10 T cell receptor beta chains below, sequenced in a study of T cells in Graves' hyperthyroidism and ophthalmopathy. TCR beta CDR3 sequences were amplified from RNA transcripts. In the first-round RT-PCR of the TCR CDR3, the HTBI primer set was used. TCRdb analysed the multiplex PCR reads with MiXCR anew, one entry per CDR3 protein. This sample has 250,000 to 300,000 distinct CDR3 sequences; roughly 15% occur once, and the top ten carry approximately 7.9%. The sequenced material came from blood. The receptors originated from a woman between 40 and 50 years old with Graves' hyperthyroidism.

The chain joins TRBV19 to TRBJ1-4, with 8 bases identical to TRBD1. Germline-derived CDR1 and CDR2 are LNHDA and SQIVND (reference sequence). V lost 1 base, J lost 2 bases, and 9 bases stayed unmatched. This CDR3 comprises 18 residues. The CDR3 protein is CASSIAPGQGPTNEKLFF. CDR3 in DNA: TGTGCCAGTAGTATAGCCCCCGGACAGGGACCGACTAATGAAAAACTGTTTTTT.

The table lists this clonotype with many counts. The chain carries TRBV3-1 and TRBJ2-3, with D maybe TRBD2 (6 bases). The CDR3 loop spans 16 amino acids. The V and J ends lost 0 bases and 9 bases respectively, with 19 bases between them. From germline, CDR1 is LGHDT and CDR2 YNNKEL (reference sequence). The chain's CDR3 is CASSQETGVEVWTQYF. The CDR3 DNA sequence: TGTGCCAGCAGCCAAGAGACGGGGGTGGAGGTCTGGACGCAGTATTTT.

This clonotype was found many times. The V and J genes are TRBV6-1 and TRBJ2-7; perhaps TRBD1 as D (5 bases). Germline CDR1 MNHNS, CDR2 SASEGT. Trimming took off 7 bases at V and 0 bases at J, with 10 bases between the two ends. The CDR3 consists of 13 residues. The CDR3 sequence: CASTPDSSYEQYF. The CDR3 bases are TGTGCCAGCACCCCCGACAGCTCCTACGAGCAGTACTTC.

There are many counts of this clonotype. V is TRBV6-1 and J is TRBJ1-2, with D maybe TRBD1 (5 bases). The CDR3 is 14 residues long. V shed 7 bases and J shed 6 bases, with 18 bases lying between them. Germline V gene lookup returns CDR1 MNHNS and CDR2 SASEGT. The CDR3 is CASTRSGEQHGYTF. CDR3 nucleotide sequence: TGTGCCAGCACCAGATCGGGGGAACAACATGGCTACACCTTC.

With respect to this clonotype: It may be a read error: a sequence one base away is much more abundant. V usage is TRBV3-1 and J usage is TRBJ1-2; no definite D call. The CDR3 runs 12 residues. The germline V gene encodes CDR1 LGHDT and CDR2 YNNKEL (reference sequence). In nucleotides, the CDR3 is TGTGCCAACAGCCAAGATGAACGTGGCTACACCTTC. The encoded protein is CANSQDERGYTF.

The table lists this clonotype with many counts. The chain has TRBV12-3 or TRBV12-4 and TRBJ1-1; D is perhaps TRBD1 (5 bases). The germline V and J ends were trimmed by 3 bases and 4 bases, with 15 bases remaining between them. The CDR3 consists of 15 residues. The DNA for the CDR3 is TGTGCCAGCAGTTTTGGAGGCAGGGCGGGCACTGAAGCTTTCTTT. Translated: CASSFGGRAGTEAFF.

This clonotype was recorded many times. The chain recombines TRBV6-5 with TRBJ2-3, with 9 bases fitting TRBD1. In germline, CDR1 is MNHEY, CDR2 SVGAGI. V was clipped by 2 bases and J by 3 bases; unmatched bases: 3. The CDR3 has 15 residues. CDR3 nucleotide sequence: TGTGCCAGCAGTTACGGACAGGGGTTTACAGATACGCAGTATTTT. As protein: CASSYGQGFTDTQYF.

The J gene is TRBJ1-4, the V gene TRBV20-1; 7 nucleotides match TRBD1. J lost 2 bases, V lost 2 bases, and 8 bases had no gene match. The CDR3 is 16 amino acids. Germline values: CDR1 DFQATT, CDR2 SNEGSKA (reference sequence). The CDR3 nucleotides are TGCAGTGCTAGAACGACAGGGATATTGACTAATGAAAAACTGTTTTTT. Protein sequence: CSARTTGILTNEKLFF.

In this sample, this clonotype turned up many times. The gene calls are TRBV7-8 and TRBJ2-3; 9 nucleotides agree with TRBD2. With 5 bases clipped from V and 1 base from J, the junction kept 16 bases outside the gene matches. The CDR3 loop spans 19 amino acids. CDR1 is SGHVS and CDR2 is FQNEAQ in the germline V gene. CDR3 protein: CASSPAPSGIPWGTDTQYF. The CDR3 coding sequence is TGTGCCAGCAGCCCCGCGCCTAGCGGGATACCCTGGGGCACAGATACGCAGTATTTT.

The V gene is TRBV5-4, the J gene TRBJ1-3; D uncertain. Per the germline V gene, CDR1 is SGHNT and CDR2 is YYREEE (reference sequence). Trimming took off 3 bases at V and 0 bases at J, with 10 bases between the two ends. The CDR3 runs 15 residues. The CDR3 loop reads CASSSTSSSGNTIYF. In DNA form, the CDR3 reads TGTGCCAGCAGCTCTACGAGTAGCTCTGGAAACACCATATATTTT.